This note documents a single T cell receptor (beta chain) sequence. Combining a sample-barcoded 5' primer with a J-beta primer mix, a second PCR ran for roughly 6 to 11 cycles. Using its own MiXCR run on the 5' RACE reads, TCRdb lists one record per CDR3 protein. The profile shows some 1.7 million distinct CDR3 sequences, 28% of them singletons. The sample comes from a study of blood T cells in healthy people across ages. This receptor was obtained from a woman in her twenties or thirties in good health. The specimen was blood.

CDR3 protein: CASSSHRGSSGGAGTQYF. The CDR3 nucleotides are TGCGCCAGCAGCTCCCATAGGGGGAGTAGCGGGGGGGCCGGGACCCAGTACTTC. The genes are TRBV5-1 and TRBJ2-5; TRBD2 agrees at 11 bases. This CDR3 comprises 18 residues. CDR1 is SGHRS and CDR2 is YFSETQ in the germline V gene. The trim removed 3 bases at V and 7 bases at J, leaving 17 bases unmatched.